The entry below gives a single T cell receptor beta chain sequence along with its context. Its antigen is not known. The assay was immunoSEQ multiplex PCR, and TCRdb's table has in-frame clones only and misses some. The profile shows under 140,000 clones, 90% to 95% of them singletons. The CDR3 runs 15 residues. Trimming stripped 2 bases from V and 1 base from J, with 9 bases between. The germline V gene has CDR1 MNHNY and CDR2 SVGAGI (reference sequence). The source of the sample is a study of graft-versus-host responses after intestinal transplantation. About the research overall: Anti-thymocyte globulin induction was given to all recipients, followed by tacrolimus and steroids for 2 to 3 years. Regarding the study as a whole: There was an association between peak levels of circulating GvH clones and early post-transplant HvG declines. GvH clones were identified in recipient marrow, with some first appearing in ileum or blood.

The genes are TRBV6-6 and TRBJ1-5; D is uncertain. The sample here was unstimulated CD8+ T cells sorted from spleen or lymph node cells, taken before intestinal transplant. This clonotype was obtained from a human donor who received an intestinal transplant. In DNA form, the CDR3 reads TGTGCCAGCAGTTACGGTGGAGGGAGCAATCAGCCCCAGCATTTT. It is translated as CASSYGGGSNQPQHF.